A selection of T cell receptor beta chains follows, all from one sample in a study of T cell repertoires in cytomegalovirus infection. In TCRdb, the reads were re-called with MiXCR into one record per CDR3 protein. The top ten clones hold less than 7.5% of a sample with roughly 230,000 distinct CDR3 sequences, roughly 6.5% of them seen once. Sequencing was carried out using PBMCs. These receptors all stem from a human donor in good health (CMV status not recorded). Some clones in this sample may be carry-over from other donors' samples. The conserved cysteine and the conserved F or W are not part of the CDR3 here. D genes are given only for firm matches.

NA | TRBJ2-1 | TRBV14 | ASSQESGFKDEQF
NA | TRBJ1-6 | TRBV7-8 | ASSFRTDSPLH
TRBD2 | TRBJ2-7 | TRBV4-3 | ASSQGLAGVYEQY
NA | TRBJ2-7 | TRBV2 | ASGVSGYEQY
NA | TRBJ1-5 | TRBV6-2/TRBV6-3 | ASSYAEAQPQH
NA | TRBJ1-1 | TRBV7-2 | ASSSVGPLTEAF
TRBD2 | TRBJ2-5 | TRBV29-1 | SVDGGGRRETQY
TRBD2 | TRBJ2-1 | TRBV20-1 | SAREQRGGFGEQF
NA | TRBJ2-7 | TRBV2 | ASSENSIWL
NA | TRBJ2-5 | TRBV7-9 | ASSPTRGGYETQY
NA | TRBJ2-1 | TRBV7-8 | ASRLSRRTYNEQF
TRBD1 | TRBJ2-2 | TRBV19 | ASSIDRASTGELF
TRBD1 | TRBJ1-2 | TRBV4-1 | ASGTGDYGYT
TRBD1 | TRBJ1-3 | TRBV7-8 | ASSKRQGFSGNTIY
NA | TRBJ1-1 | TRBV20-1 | SVPDTYTEAF